Listed below are T cell receptor beta chains from one sample, sequenced in a study of cytomegalovirus exposure and HLA in healthy donors. Sequencing used immunoSEQ multiplex PCR; TCRdb keeps in-frame clones, though not all of them. The table has under 200,000 clones, around 63% seen once. The sample consisted of PBMCs. These receptors were collected from a young woman in good health and CMV-seropositive. CDR3s include the opening cysteine and the closing phenylalanine or tryptophan. D genes are given only for firm matches. The size entry is marked missing in some rows and otherwise reads once, few, many or a size class.

j_call,v_call,cdr3_length,d_call,clone_size,cdr3_aa,cdr3_nt
TRBJ1-4,TRBV25-1,13,.,.,CASNRLDGEKLFF,TGTGCCAGCAACCGACTTGACGGGGAAAAACTGTTTTTT
TRBJ2-1,TRBV6-1,16,.,.,CASSEPAGGDYNEQFF,TGTGCCAGCAGCGAACCGGCCGGTGGAGATTACAATGAGCAGTTCTTC
TRBJ2-1,TRBV6-6,16,.,few,CASRDVSGLSIDEQFF,TGTGCCAGCAGAGACGTATCTGGGCTAAGCATAGATGAGCAGTTCTTC
TRBJ1-6,TRBV4-1,15,.,.,CASSQDPGAYSPLHF,TGCGCCAGCAGCCAAGACCCGGGAGCCTATTCACCCCTCCACTTT
TRBJ1-3,TRBV7-9,12,.,.,CASSPVGNTIYF,TGTGCCAGCAGCCCAGTCGGAAACACCATATATTTT
TRBJ2-1,TRBV5-6,15,.,.,CASSLLEPPYNEQFF,TGTGCCAGCAGCCTCCTAGAGCCCCCCTACAATGAGCAGTTCTTC
TRBJ2-5,TRBV18,12,.,.,CASSPIQETQYF,TGTGCCAGCTCACCTATCCAAGAGACCCAGTACTTC
TRBJ1-2,TRBV2,12,.,few,CASSKTEDGYTF,TGTGCCAGCAGTAAGACCGAGGATGGCTACACCTTC
TRBJ2-5,TRBV7-9,16,TRBD1,few,CASSLVKGQGPETQYF,TGTGCCAGCAGCTTAGTGAAGGGACAGGGGCCGGAGACCCAGTACTTC
TRBJ1-3,TRBV25-1,15,.,.,CASSERRDSGNTIYF,TGTGCCAGCAGTGAACGCAGGGACTCTGGAAACACCATATATTTT
TRBJ2-5,TRBV5-6,15,TRBD1,.,CASSGKTGGMETQYF,TGTGCCAGCAGCGGAAAGACAGGGGGCATGGAGACCCAGTACTTC
TRBJ1-2,TRBV5-4,15,TRBD1,.,CASSPRGQDPYGYTF,TGTGCCAGCAGCCCCCGAGGACAGGACCCTTATGGCTACACCTTC
TRBJ2-1,TRBV5-1,12,.,once,CASSIPGDEQFF,TGCGCCAGCAGCATCCCGGGGGATGAGCAGTTCTTC
TRBJ1-4,TRBV2,15,TRBD1,few,CASGLGQAGREKLFF,TGTGCCAGCGGTCTCGGACAGGCAGGACGGGAAAAACTGTTTTTT
TRBJ2-7,TRBV7-2,16,TRBD2,.,CASSLEGLVPSYEQYF,TGTGCCAGCAGCTTAGAAGGACTAGTACCCTCTTACGAGCAGTACTTC
TRBJ1-1,TRBV18,15,TRBD1,few,CASSTGTAGNTEAFF,TGTGCCAGCTCAACCGGGACAGCGGGGAACACTGAAGCTTTCTTT
TRBJ2-5,TRBV4-1,13,.,.,CASSQERGETQYF,TGCGCCAGCAGCCAAGAGCGGGGAGAGACCCAGTACTTC
TRBJ2-3,TRBV7-9,14,TRBD1,.,CASRQDRSSDTQYF,TGTGCCAGCAGACAGGACAGGAGCAGCGATACGCAGTATTTT
TRBJ1-5,TRBV27,15,TRBD1,.,CASSLTGQGSQPQHF,TGTGCCAGCAGTTTGACGGGACAGGGGAGTCAGCCCCAGCATTTT
TRBJ2-7,TRBV6-1,16,TRBD2,.,CASSETGTSGPYEQYF,TGTGCCAGCAGTGAAACGGGGACTAGCGGGCCCTACGAGCAGTACTTC